Below are 13 T cell receptor beta chains sequenced from a single sample in a study of cytomegalovirus exposure and HLA in healthy donors. Produced via immunoSEQ multiplex PCR; TCRdb's table is partial and in-frame only. The sample holds about 110,000 clones; 85% to 90% are singletons and the top ten take less than 2.5%. The specimen was PBMCs. The receptors originated from a woman younger than 30 in good health and CMV-seronegative.

As DNA, the CDR3 is TGTGCCAGCAGAACAGGCAGGATGAATTCACCCCTCCACTTT. Protein sequence: CASRTGRMNSPLHF. V usage is TRBV2 and J usage is TRBJ1-6; D is perhaps TRBD1 (5 bases). The CDR3 has 14 residues. Germline values: CDR1 SNHLY, CDR2 FYNNEI. Trimming shortened V by 6 bases and J by 7 bases, and 13 bases separated the two germline ends.

This chain links TRBV7-6 with TRBJ1-3; D may be TRBD1 (5 bases). Deletions cut 4 bases from V and 4 bases from J, with 14 bases between. CDR1 is SGHVS, CDR2 FNYEAQ, per germline. This CDR3 comprises 15 residues. The CDR3, as DNA: TGTGCCAGCAGCTCGACAGCCAGTCGCGGAAACACCATATATTTT. Translated, it gives CASSSTASRGNTIYF.

This sequence joins TRBV11-2 and TRBJ1-1; no firm D call. The CDR3 contains 14 residues. Looked up from germline, CDR1 is SGHAT and CDR2 is FQNNGV. Trimming left V 5 bases short and J 1 base short, with 11 bases between. CDR3 sequence: CASSLMSPNTEAFF. CDR3 DNA: TGTGCCAGCAGCCTAATGAGTCCGAACACTGAAGCTTTCTTT.

The chain is built from TRBV7-6 and TRBJ2-5; 9 bases fit TRBD1. Germline V lookup: CDR1 SGHVS, CDR2 FNYEAQ. This CDR3 is built from 14 residues. Trimming took 4 bases from V and 7 from J; bases not matched to a gene: 7. The CDR3 loop is CASSSGTGSRTQYF. The CDR3 DNA reads as TGTGCCAGCAGCTCCGGGACAGGGTCGAGGACCCAGTACTTC.

This chain connects TRBV11-1 to TRBJ1-1, with D unresolved. Germline V CDR1 and CDR2: SGHAT, FQDESV (reference sequence). The CDR3 contains 14 residues. The germline V and J ends were trimmed by 4 bases and 4 bases, with 13 bases remaining between them. Here the CDR3 reads CASSSRRGITEAFF. The CDR3 nucleotides read TGTGCCAGCAGCTCCCGCCGGGGAATCACTGAAGCTTTCTTT.

The chain links TRBV6-4 to TRBJ2-7; D is perhaps TRBD2 (5 bases). The ends were cut back, 4 bases at V and 1 base at J, with 14 bases in the middle. This CDR3 spans 15 amino acids. Germline CDR1 MRHNA, CDR2 SNTAGT. The CDR3 nucleotides read TGTGCCAGCAGTGGAATAGCGCGAATTTCCTACGAGCAGTACTTC. It specifies CASSGIARISYEQYF.

This rearrangement joins TRBV7-2 to TRBJ2-3; 7 bases match TRBD2. V gave up 2 bases and J gave up 4 bases; unmatched junction bases: 6. Germline lookup yields CDR1 SGHTA and CDR2 FQGNSA. This CDR3 has 15 amino acids. DNA of the CDR3: TGTGCCAGCAGCTTATACGCGGGAGTGCCAGATACGCAGTATTTT. Translated, it gives CASSLYAGVPDTQYF.

For the CDR3, the DNA is TGTGCCAGCAGCTTAGTCCCCGGCACCATATATTTT. Its translation is CASSLVPGTIYF. J is TRBJ1-3 and V is TRBV7-9; unclear D gene. Germline V gene sequence: CDR1 SEHNR, CDR2 FQNEAQ (reference sequence). The CDR3 runs 12 residues. Trimming left V 1 base short and J 9 bases short, with 7 bases between.

This clone was recorded only once. This chain connects TRBV27 to TRBJ2-1; a weak D match, TRBD2 (6 bases). Germline V gene data show CDR1 as MNHEY and CDR2 as SMNVEV (reference sequence). CDR3 size: 14 residues. Trimming left V 5 bases short and J 4 bases short, with 12 bases between. The CDR3 here is CASSPFGGYNEQFF. The CDR3 DNA is TGTGCCAGCAGTCCCTTTGGAGGGTACAATGAGCAGTTCTTC.

The chain uses TRBV6-5 and TRBJ2-5, with TRBD2 matching over 13 bases. The germline V gene encodes CDR1 MNHEY and CDR2 SVGAGI. This CDR3 is built from 15 residues. The V gene end was trimmed by 6 bases and the J gene end by 5 bases; junction bases not matched to a gene: 6. CDR3 bases: TGTGCCAGCAGCCGCGCGACTAGCGGGGGGGAGACCCAGTACTTC. It is translated as CASSRATSGGETQYF.

Comment on this clone: Within the sample, other DNA sequences also encode this same CDR3. J is TRBJ2-3 and V is TRBV28; no reliable D call. The V end lost 2 bases, the J end lost 7 bases, and 7 bases lay between the germline ends. The length of the CDR3 is 12 residues. CDR1 and CDR2 (germline): MDHEN, SYDVKM. CDR3 amino acids: CASSLVRYTQYF. The CDR3 coding sequence is TGTGCCAGCAGTTTAGTCCGTTATACGCAGTATTTT.

This chain joins TRBV13 and TRBJ2-2; 8 bases align to TRBD1. The CDR3 contains 17 residues. Germline V gene sequence: CDR1 PRHDT, CDR2 FYEKMQ (reference sequence). V was clipped by 4 bases and J by 5 bases; unmatched bases: 12. The CDR3 region has the DNA TGTGCCAGCAGCTCCTCCAGGGGGCCGGAGAAAACCGGGGAGCTGTTTTTT. This codes for CASSSSRGPEKTGELFF.

The chain joins TRBV4-3 to TRBJ1-2; 7 positions agree with TRBD1. Trimming at V came to 1 base and at J to 8 bases, leaving 7 bases not matched to a gene. The CDR3 is 14 amino acids. In germline, CDR1 is LGHNA, CDR2 YSLEER. CDR3 coding DNA: TGCGCCAGCAGCCAAGCGACAGGGACCCGAGGCTACACCTTC. Encoded protein: CASSQATGTRGYTF.